This TCR beta chain was documented in a study of early T cells in non-severe SARS-CoV-2 infection. Across the whole study: Unsorted whole blood bulk RNA was sequenced, with unpaired chains.

This clonotype was seen more than once but under ten times. Tagging with unique molecular identifiers was applied to individual cDNA molecules. One entry per CDR3 protein results from TCRdb running MiXCR on the 5' RACE reads. The data hold roughly 67,000 distinct CDR3 sequences, with about a tenth observed a single time. V was cut by 3 bases and J by 0 bases, with 14 bases left in between. Germline lookup yields CDR1 SNHLY and CDR2 FYNNEI. The CDR3 length is 16 residues. The TCR sequence derives from an adult who was a healthcare worker with PCR-confirmed SARS-CoV-2 infection or an uninfected control (not recorded which). The sequenced sample was whole blood. V and J are TRBV2 and TRBJ2-5; D is perhaps TRBD1 or TRBD2 (5 bases each). The CDR3 loop reads CASSDGAGAYQETQYF. The CDR3 coding sequence is TGTGCCAGCAGTGACGGGGCAGGAGCCTACCAAGAGACCCAGTACTTC.